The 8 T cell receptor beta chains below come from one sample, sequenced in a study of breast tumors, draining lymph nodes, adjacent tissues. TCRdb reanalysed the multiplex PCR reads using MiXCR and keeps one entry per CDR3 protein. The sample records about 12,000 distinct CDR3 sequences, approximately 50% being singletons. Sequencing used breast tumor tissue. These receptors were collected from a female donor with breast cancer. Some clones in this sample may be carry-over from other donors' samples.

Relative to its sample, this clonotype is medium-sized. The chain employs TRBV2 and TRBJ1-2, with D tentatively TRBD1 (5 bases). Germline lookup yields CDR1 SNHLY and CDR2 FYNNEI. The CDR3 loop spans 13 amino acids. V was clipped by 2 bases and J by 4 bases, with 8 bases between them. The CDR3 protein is CASSEQGGYGYTF. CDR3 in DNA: TGTGCCAGCAGTGAACAGGGAGGCTATGGCTACACCTTC. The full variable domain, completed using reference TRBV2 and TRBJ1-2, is EPEVTQTPSHQVTQMGQEVILRCVPISNHLYFYWYRQILGQKVEFLVSFYNNEISEKSEIFDDQFSVERPDGSNFTLKIRSTKLEDSAMYFCASSEQGGYGYTFGSGTRLTVV.

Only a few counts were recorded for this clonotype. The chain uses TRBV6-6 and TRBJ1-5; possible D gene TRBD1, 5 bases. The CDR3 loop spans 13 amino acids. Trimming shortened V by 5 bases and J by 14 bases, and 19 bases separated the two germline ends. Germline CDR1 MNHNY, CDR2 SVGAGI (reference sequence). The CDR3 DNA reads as TGTGCCAGCAGTCCCAGGACTAGCGGGGCCGAGCATTTT. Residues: CASSPRTSGAEHF.

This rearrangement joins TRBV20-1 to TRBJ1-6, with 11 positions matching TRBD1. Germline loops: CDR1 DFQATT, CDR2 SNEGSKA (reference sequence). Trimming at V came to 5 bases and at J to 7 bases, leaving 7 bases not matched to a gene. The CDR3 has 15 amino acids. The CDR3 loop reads CSALPDRGRNSPLHF. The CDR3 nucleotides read TGCAGTGCTCTTCCGGACAGGGGGCGAAATTCACCCCTCCACTTT.

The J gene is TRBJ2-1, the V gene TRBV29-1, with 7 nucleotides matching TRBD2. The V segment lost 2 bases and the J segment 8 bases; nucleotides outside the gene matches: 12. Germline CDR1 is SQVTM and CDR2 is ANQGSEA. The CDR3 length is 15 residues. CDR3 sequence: CSVESGLEVWDEQFF. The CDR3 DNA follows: TGCAGCGTTGAAAGTGGACTAGAGGTTTGGGATGAGCAGTTCTTC.

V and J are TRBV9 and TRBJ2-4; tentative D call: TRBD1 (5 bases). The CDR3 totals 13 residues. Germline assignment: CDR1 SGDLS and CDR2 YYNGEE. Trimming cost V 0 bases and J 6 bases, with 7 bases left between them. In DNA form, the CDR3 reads TGTGCCAGCAGCGTAGACCAGGGAAACATTCAGTACTTC. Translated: CASSVDQGNIQYF.

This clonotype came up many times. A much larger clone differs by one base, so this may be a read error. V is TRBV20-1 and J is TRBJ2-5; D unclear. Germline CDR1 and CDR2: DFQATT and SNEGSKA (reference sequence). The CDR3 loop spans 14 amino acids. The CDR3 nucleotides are TGCAGTGCTACCCAGATAGCCAACCAAGCGACCCAGTACTTC. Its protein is CSATQIANQATQYF.

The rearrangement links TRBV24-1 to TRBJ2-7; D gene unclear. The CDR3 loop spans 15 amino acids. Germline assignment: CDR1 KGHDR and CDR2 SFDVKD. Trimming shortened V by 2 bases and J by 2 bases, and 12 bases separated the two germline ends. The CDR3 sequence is CATSDSSRNPYEQYF. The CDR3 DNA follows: TGTGCCACCAGTGATTCAAGCAGAAACCCCTACGAGCAGTACTTC.

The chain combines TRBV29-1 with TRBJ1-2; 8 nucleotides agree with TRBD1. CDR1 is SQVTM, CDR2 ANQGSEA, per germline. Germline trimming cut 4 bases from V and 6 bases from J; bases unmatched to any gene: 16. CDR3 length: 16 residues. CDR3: CSVGGFGQGDRDGYTF. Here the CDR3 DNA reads TGCAGCGTTGGAGGATTTGGACAGGGAGACAGAGATGGCTACACCTTC.